The TCR beta chain under discussion was sequenced for a study of T cell repertoires in cytomegalovirus infection. Study-wide context: Recently described HLA-C-restricted plus well-studied HLA-B-restricted CMV epitopes were used. Indications of both CMV infection and matching HLA type were provided by public TCR beta signatures.

Findings of the study overall: In two of eight donors, the top clonotype was HLA-C-restricted CMV-specific. Summed frequency of public TCR beta families distinguished CMV carriers with the relevant HLA.

To note about this clonotype: As yet, its antigen is unknown.

TCRdb recomputed calls from the reads with MiXCR, one row per CDR3 protein. The sample shows about 700,000 distinct CDR3 sequences, roughly 36% of them seen only once. Germline V gene lookup returns CDR1 LNHNV and CDR2 YYDKDF (reference sequence). V was clipped by 1 base and J by 7 bases, with 11 bases between them. This CDR3 region has 14 residues. This TCR was sampled from a human donor in good health (CMV status not recorded). Some clones in this sample may be carry-over from other donors' samples. Sequenced here: cultured PBMCs, sampled from culture after CMV antigen stimulation. The rearrangement uses TRBV15 and TRBJ2-4, with D unclear. The CDR3 reads CATSRVPVRNIQYF. CDR3 bases: TGTGCCACCAGCAGAGTCCCGGTTAGGAACATTCAGTACTTC.